The next 14 T cell receptor beta chains were all read from a single sample in a study of Graves' ophthalmopathy and Graves' hyperthyroidism. Scientists amplified the TCR beta CDR3 regions from RNA transcripts. RT-PCR was first run with HTBI primers, then multiplex PCR in a second round. TCRdb processed the multiplex PCR reads anew with MiXCR; each CDR3 protein has one entry. This table holds approximately 37,000 distinct CDR3 sequences, over 40% found once. Sequencing input: peripheral blood. The receptor source for this set is an adult man with Graves' ophthalmopathy.

Details on this clonotype: A much larger clonotype is one base distant, so this may be a read error. The rearrangement uses TRBV3-1 and TRBJ1-1; TRBD1 matches 8 bases. CDR1 and CDR2 (germline): LGHDT, YNNKEL (reference sequence). The V gene end was trimmed by 1 base and the J gene end by 0 bases; junction bases not matched to a gene: 10. This CDR3 has 18 residues. The CDR3 DNA follows: TGTGCCAGCAGCCAAGGCCCGAGGGACAGGTGGCTGAACACTGAAGCTTTCTTT. Amino acid sequence: CASSQGPRDRWLNTEAFF.

The table lists this clonotype with many counts. This chain links TRBV5-1 with TRBJ1-6; D is perhaps TRBD1 (6 bases). CDR1 is SGHRS and CDR2 is YFSETQ in the germline V gene. Trimming shortened V by 4 bases and J by 5 bases, and 16 bases separated the two germline ends. This CDR3 spans 16 amino acids. CDR3 loop: CASSGDPGAHNSPLHF. CDR3 in DNA: TGCGCCAGCAGCGGGGACCCAGGGGCCCATAATTCACCCCTCCACTTT.

In its sample, this clonotype is medium-sized (0.01 to 0.1%). The V call is TRBV20-1, the J call TRBJ1-5; D gene ambiguous. Germline V CDR1 and CDR2: DFQATT, SNEGSKA (reference sequence). The CDR3 runs 15 residues. Trimming took off 1 base at V and 3 bases at J, with 13 bases between the two ends. The CDR3 sequence is CSARAEEQLNQPQHF. For the CDR3, the DNA is TGCAGTGCTAGAGCTGAGGAACAACTCAATCAGCCCCAGCATTTT.

This clonotype has a count of ten or more. The chain is built from TRBV20-1 and TRBJ2-3; D is unclear. V was trimmed by 1 base and J by 3 bases, leaving 5 bases between them. The V gene's germline CDR1 is DFQATT and CDR2 SNEGSKA (reference sequence). CDR3 length: 12 residues. CDR3 region: CSARVTTDTQYF. CDR3 nucleotides: TGCAGTGCTAGAGTTACGACAGATACGCAGTATTTT.

Details on this clonotype: The junction shows a germline mismatch at one end, possibly a read error. The rearrangement uses TRBV20-1 and TRBJ2-7, with D possibly TRBD2 on 7 matching bases. The germline V gene encodes CDR1 DFQATT and CDR2 SNEGSKA (reference sequence). The CDR3 contains 11 residues. DNA for the CDR3: TGCAGTACTAGGGGGGGGGACGGGCAGTACTTC. As protein: CSTRGGDGQYF.

This clonotype was detected ten times or more. The J gene is TRBJ1-1, the V gene TRBV19, with TRBD1 identical over 11 bases. The ends lost 5 bases at V and 5 bases at J; junction bases unmatched: 7. The germline CDR1 and CDR2 sequences are LNHDA and SQIVND (reference sequence). The CDR3 totals 15 residues. CDR3 sequence (DNA): TGTGCCAGTAGTGTCGGACAGGGGGCTTCTACTGAAGCTTTCTTT. It specifies CASSVGQGASTEAFF.

There are many counts of this clonotype. The chain is built from TRBV20-1 and TRBJ2-7, with D possibly being TRBD2 (6 bases). This CDR3 has 15 amino acids. Germline V gene lookup returns CDR1 DFQATT and CDR2 SNEGSKA (reference sequence). The V end was cut by 0 bases, the J end by 3 bases, with 15 bases between. The CDR3 protein is CSARDPTRADYEQYF. The CDR3 DNA reads TGCAGTGCTAGAGACCCGACTAGGGCGGACTACGAGCAGTACTTC.

Remarks on this clonotype: Germline and junction disagree at one end, which may indicate a read error. V and J are TRBV2 and TRBJ1-1; no reliable D call. The germline gives CDR1 SNHLY, CDR2 FYNNEI. This CDR3 has 15 amino acids. The CDR3 nucleotides are TGCCCCAGCAGCGAGGCCAGCGGAGTGAACACTGAAGCTTCCTTT. Its translation: CPSSEASGVNTEASF.

This clonotype was recorded only once. The gene calls are TRBV5-1 and TRBJ2-3; D unresolved. Germline CDR1 SGHRS, CDR2 YFSETQ. V was trimmed by 1 base and J by 5 bases, leaving 8 bases between them. There are 13 residues in the CDR3. CDR3 sequence reads: CASSLNDKDTQYF. DNA of the CDR3: TGCGCCAGCAGCTTGAATGATAAAGATACGCAGTATTTT.

This clonotype was detected ten times or more. The V call is TRBV27, the J call TRBJ2-2; D unclear. V was pared by 2 bases and J by 4 bases, with 11 bases between. The CDR3 covers 15 residues. The germline CDR1 and CDR2 sequences are MNHEY and SMNVEV (reference sequence). CDR3 DNA: TGTGCCAGCAGTTTAAGAGCCGAGGTCACCGGGGAGCTGTTTTTT. Translated, it gives CASSLRAEVTGELFF.

This clonotype was counted a few times. V is TRBV6-4 and J is TRBJ2-2; 8 bases are a match to TRBD2. The CDR3 runs 15 residues. Germline lookup yields CDR1 MRHNA and CDR2 SNTAGT. V was pared by 4 bases and J by 11 bases, with 12 bases of the junction left unmatched. CDR3 nucleotides: TGTGCCAGCAGTGCTGAGCGGGGGAGCTCCTACGAGCTGTTTTTT. Amino acid sequence: CASSAERGSSYELFF.

Comments on this clonotype: Germline is not matched at one junction end, which may reflect a read error. The chain combines TRBV5-1 with TRBJ2-1; 9 nucleotides line up with TRBD2. The V gene's germline CDR1 is SGHRS and CDR2 YFSETQ. This CDR3 has 13 amino acids. DNA for the CDR3: TGCGCCAGCAGCGAGACTAGCGGCAATGGGCAGTTCTTC. Translation gives CASSETSGNGQFF.

Of note for this clonotype: One junction end does not reproduce the germline sequence, and a read error may be involved. The chain uses TRBV29-1 and TRBJ2-1; D is possibly TRBD1 (6 bases). Germline V gives CDR1 SQVTM, CDR2 ANQGSEA. CDR3 size: 13 residues. CDR3 in amino acids: CSVEVQGNNEQFF. Here the CDR3 DNA reads TGCAGCGTGGAAGTACAGGGAAACAATGAGCAGTTCTTC.

The chain is built from TRBV25-1 and TRBJ2-1, with TRBD2 matching over 13 bases. Germline loops: CDR1 MGHDK, CDR2 SYGVNS. The CDR3 runs 19 residues. The junction had 13 bases not matched to a gene; V was cut back by 8 bases and J by 0 bases. The CDR3 DNA follows: TGTGCCAGCGCCCTCCGACTAGCGGGGGGAAGGAGCTCCTACAATGAGCAGTTCTTC. This encodes CASALRLAGGRSSYNEQFF.